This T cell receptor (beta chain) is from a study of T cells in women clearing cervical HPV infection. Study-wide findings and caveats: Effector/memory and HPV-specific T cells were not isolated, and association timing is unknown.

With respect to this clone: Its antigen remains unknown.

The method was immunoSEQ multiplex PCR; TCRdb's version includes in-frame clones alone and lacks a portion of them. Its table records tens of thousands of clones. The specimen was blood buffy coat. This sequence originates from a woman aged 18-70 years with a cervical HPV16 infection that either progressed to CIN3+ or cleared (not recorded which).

The CDR3 DNA, read in part, is TGTGCCTGGAACTCCGGGACAGGGGGTGGTCAGCCC. Its protein is CAWNSGTGGGQP. The whole CDR3 protein is CAWNSGTGGGQPQHF. The chain links TRBV30 to TRBJ1-5; TRBD1 agrees at 11 bases. The CDR3 extends 3 residues past the end of the read, so its final part is completed from the germline J gene. CDR1 GTSNPN and CDR2 SVGIG come from the germline V gene (reference sequence). CDR3 length: 15 residues. V dropped 4 bases and J dropped 6; count of bases not matched to a gene: 8.